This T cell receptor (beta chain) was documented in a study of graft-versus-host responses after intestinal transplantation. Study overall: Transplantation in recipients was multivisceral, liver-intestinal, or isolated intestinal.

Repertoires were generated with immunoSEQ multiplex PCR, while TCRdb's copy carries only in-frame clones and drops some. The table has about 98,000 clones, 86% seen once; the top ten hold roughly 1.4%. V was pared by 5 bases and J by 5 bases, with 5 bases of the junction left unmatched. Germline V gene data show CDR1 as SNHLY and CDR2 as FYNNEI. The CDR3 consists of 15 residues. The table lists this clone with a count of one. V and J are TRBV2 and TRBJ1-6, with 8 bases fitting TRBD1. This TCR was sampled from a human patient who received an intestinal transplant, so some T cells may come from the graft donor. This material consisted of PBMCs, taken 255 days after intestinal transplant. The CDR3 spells CASSPGQGNNSPLHF. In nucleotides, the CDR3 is TGTGCCAGCAGTCCTGGACAGGGAAATAATTCACCCCTCCACTTT. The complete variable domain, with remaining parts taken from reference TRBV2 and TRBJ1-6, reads EPEVTQTPSHQVTQMGQEVILRCVPISNHLYFYWYRQILGQKVEFLVSFYNNEISEKSEIFDDQFSVERPDGSNFTLKIRSTKLEDSAMYFCASSPGQGNNSPLHFGNGTRLTVT.